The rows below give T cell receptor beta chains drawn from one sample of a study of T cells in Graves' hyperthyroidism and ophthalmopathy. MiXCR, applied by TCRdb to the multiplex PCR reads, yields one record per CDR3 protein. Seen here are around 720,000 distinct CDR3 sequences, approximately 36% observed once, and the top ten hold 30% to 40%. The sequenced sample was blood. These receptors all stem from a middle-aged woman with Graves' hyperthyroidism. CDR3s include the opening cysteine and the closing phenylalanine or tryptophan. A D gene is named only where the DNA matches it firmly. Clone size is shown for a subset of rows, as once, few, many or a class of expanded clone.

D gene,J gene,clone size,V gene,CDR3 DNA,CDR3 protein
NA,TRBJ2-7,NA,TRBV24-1,TGTGCCACCAGTGCCTCCCTGGGCGACGAGCAGTACTTC,CATSASLGDEQYF
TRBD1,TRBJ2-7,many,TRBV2,TGTGCCAGCACCCCAATAGCCGGGACAGGCTACGAGCAGTACTTC,CASTPIAGTGYEQYF
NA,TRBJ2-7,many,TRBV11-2,TGTGCCAGCAGCCCAACGTGGGGACTCGAGCAGTACTTC,CASSPTWGLEQYF
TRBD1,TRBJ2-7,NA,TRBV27,TGTGCCAGCAGCGCGACAGGGTTCAACGAGCAGTACTTC,CASSATGFNEQYF
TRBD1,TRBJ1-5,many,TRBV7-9,TGTGCCAGCAGCCTGAACGACAGGGGACAGGAACCCCAGCATTTT,CASSLNDRGQEPQHF
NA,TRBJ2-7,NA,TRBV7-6,TGTGCCAGCAGCCCGGAGGGGGCAGGGTCTCGGCAGTACTTC,CASSPEGAGSRQYF
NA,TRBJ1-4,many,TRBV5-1,TGCGCCAGCAGCCTGACAACGGACGCAACTAATGAAAAACTGTTTTTT,CASSLTTDATNEKLFF
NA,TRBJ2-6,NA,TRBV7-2,TGTGCCAGCAGCTTAGAAGGCGGGGACCCTGGGGCCAACGTCCTGACTTTC,CASSLEGGDPGANVLTF
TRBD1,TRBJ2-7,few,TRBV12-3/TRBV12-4,TGTGCCAGCAGTCGAACGGGACAGGGGGCGTCCGAGCAGTACTTC,CASSRTGQGASEQYF
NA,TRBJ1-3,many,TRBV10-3,TGTGCCATCAGTGAGTCGGTAGGAGGGAACTCTGGAAACACCATATATTTT,CAISESVGGNSGNTIYF
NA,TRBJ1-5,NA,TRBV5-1,TGTGCCAGCAGCTACGGACTAGCGGGAGTGAGAGAGACCCAGCATTTT,CASSYGLAGVRETQHF
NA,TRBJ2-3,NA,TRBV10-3,TGTGCCATCAGTAAGGAAAGCGAGGATACGCAGTATTTT,CAISKESEDTQYF
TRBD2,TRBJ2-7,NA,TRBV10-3,TGTGCCATCAACTCCGCGCAGGCGGGGGGAAGCTCCTACGAGCAGTACTTC,CAINSAQAGGSSYEQYF
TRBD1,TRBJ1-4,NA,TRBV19,TGTGCCAGTAGCCTGTGGACAGGGATTAATGAAAAACTGTTTTTT,CASSLWTGINEKLFF
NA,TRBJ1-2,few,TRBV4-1,TGCGCCAGCGGTGACCCGGGGGCATGGTATGGCTACACCTTC,CASGDPGAWYGYTF
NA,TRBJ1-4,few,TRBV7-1,TGTGCCAGCAGCTCACTTCTGGGGGGCTACGGTGAAAAACTGTTTTTT,CASSSLLGGYGEKLFF
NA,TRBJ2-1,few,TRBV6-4,TGTGCCAGCAGTGATCGACCCCCCCGGGATGAGCAGTTCTTC,CASSDRPPRDEQFF
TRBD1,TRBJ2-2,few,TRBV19,TGTGCCAGTAGTCCCAGAGCCCGACAGGGGACAACCGGGGAGCTGTTTTTT,CASSPRARQGTTGELFF
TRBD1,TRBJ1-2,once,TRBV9,TGTGCCAGCAGCCCGGGGGGGGACAGCCACTATGGCTACACCTTC,CASSPGGDSHYGYTF
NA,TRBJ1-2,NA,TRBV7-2,TGTGCCAGCAGCGCTACCAAGACAGTTGTTCTGAGAGGCTACACCTTC,CASSATKTVVLRGYTF
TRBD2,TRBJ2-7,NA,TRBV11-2,TGTGCCAGCAGCGGCCGACCTACTAGCGGGGGGGCCGTTTTCTCCTACGAGCAGTACTTC,CASSGRPTSGGAVFSYEQYF